The clone carrying this T cell receptor beta chain counts as medium-sized (0.01 to 0.1%). No antigen is known for it. Sorted libraries used approximately 910,000 CD4+ or CD8+ T cells. This entry comes from a study of neurological immune-mediated disorders. Germline lookup yields CDR1 MNHEY and CDR2 SVGEGT. The CDR3 covers 14 residues. V gave up 0 bases and J gave up 0 bases, with 4 bases separating them. The cDNA was produced through 5'RACE with 10-nucleotide random UMIs. Sequencing of 15-18 subjects in each run yielded over 170 million TCR-beta sequences. In TCRdb, the 5' RACE reads were re-called with MiXCR into one record per CDR3 protein. The sample contains around 15,000 distinct CDR3 sequences, roughly 9% of which appear only once. Broader study findings: While HTLV-1-associated myelopathy showed the greatest TCR clonal expansion, multiple sclerosis showed the least, falling below healthy controls.

The clonotype comes from a man aged 45-60 years in good health. V and J are TRBV6-2 or TRBV6-3 and TRBJ2-3; D remains unclear. Sequenced: CD8+ T cells from blood. The chain's CDR3 is CASSYSTSTDTQYF. As DNA, the CDR3 is TGTGCCAGCAGTTACTCGACTAGCACAGATACGCAGTATTTT.